Following are 20 T cell receptor beta chains from one sample sequenced in a study of vaccination effects on CD4 cells after COVID-19 (dated by TCRdb to between 2021 and 2022). Libraries came from the immunoSEQ multiplex PCR assay. TCRdb took this table from immuneACCESS and kept in-frame rearrangements with V and J called. Such tables lack part of the clones; where checked against another copy, unresolved V genes explain under half of the gap, and the rest is unexplained. The sample table contains under 65,000 clones; only one count was recorded for around 75% of them. 2.4% of the sample is taken by the ten largest. What these receptors recognize is not known. In the ViraFEST assay, PBMC were stimulated with viral peptide pools, and TCR sequencing was then used to find antigen-specific CD4+ T cell clonotypes based on their expansion. After about 9 days of culture, CD4+ T cells were isolated with the EasySep CD4+ T cell isolation kit.

The source was CD4+ T cells from PBMCs cultured with HCoV-229E spike peptides, collected before COVID-19 vaccination. This sample's cell subset or site label indicates: HCoV-229E spike overlapping peptide pool stimulation. The receptor set was obtained from a human donor who received a COVID-19 vaccine.

This chain connects TRBV12-3 or TRBV12-4 to TRBJ1-5; tentative D call: TRBD1 (5 bases). The CDR3 is 13 residues long. V gave up 4 bases and J gave up 9 bases, with 13 bases separating them. In DNA, the CDR3 is TGTGCCAGCAGTTCTCAGTTTACAGGGCCCCAGCATTTT. It encodes CASSSQFTGPQHF.

The table lists this clone with a count of one. The J gene is TRBJ2-3, the V gene TRBV5-8; the match to TRBD2 covers 10 bases. Germline V lookup: CDR1 SGHTS, CDR2 YDEGEE. CDR3 length: 16 amino acids. V dropped 7 bases and J dropped 4; count of bases not matched to a gene: 12. CDR3 bases: TGTGCCAGCCCCTTATCACCAGGACTAGCGGCAGATACGCAGTATTTT. It specifies CASPLSPGLAADTQYF.

This chain's CDR3 is CTTNRELGETQYF. The CDR3 DNA reads TGCACCACCAATAGGGAATTGGGGGAGACCCAGTACTTC. The chain has TRBV1 and TRBJ2-5. TRBV1 is recorded as a pseudogene. CDR3 size: 13 residues.

The count of this clone is one. This chain uses TRBV28 with TRBJ2-1, with 11 bases matching TRBD2. Trimming took 5 bases from V and 6 from J; bases not matched to a gene: 15. The CDR3 contains 18 residues. Germline-derived CDR1 and CDR2 are MDHEN and SYDVKM. CDR3 protein: CASSPPGLAAELFNEQFF. CDR3 in DNA: TGTGCCAGCAGTCCCCCGGGACTAGCGGCGGAGCTCTTCAATGAGCAGTTCTTC. The full variable domain, rest sourced from reference TRBV28 and TRBJ2-1, is DVKVTQSSRYLVKRTGEKVFLECVQDMDHENMFWYRQDPGLGLRLIYFSYDVKMKEKGDIPEGYSVSREKKERFSLILESASTNQTSMYLCASSPPGLAAELFNEQFFGPGTRLTVL.

The J gene is TRBJ1-4, the V gene TRBV5-1, with TRBD1 matching over 11 bases. J gave up 3 bases and V 8 bases, and 3 bases lay outside the gene matches. CDR1 is SGHRS, CDR2 YFSETQ, per germline. The CDR3 runs 14 residues. The CDR3 is CASRGQGANEKLFF. For the CDR3, the DNA is TGCGCCAGTAGGGGACAGGGGGCTAATGAAAAACTGTTTTTT.

V usage is TRBV3-1 (or the pseudogene TRBV3-2) and J usage is TRBJ2-4, with D possibly matching TRBD2 (6 bases). Germline V gene data show CDR1 as LGHDT and CDR2 as YNNKEL (reference sequence). The CDR3 is 18 residues long. V was clipped by 0 bases and J by 2 bases, with 17 bases between them. The CDR3, as DNA: TGTGCCAGCAGCCAAGATCTGAGACTAGAGATTCCCAAAAACATTCAGTACTTC. Its protein is CASSQDLRLEIPKNIQYF.

DNA for the CDR3: TGTGCCAGCAGCTTCAGGACAGCGCCATATGGCTACACCTTC. It encodes CASSFRTAPYGYTF. The rearrangement links TRBV6-5 to TRBJ1-2, with TRBD1 as a possible D gene (6 bases). The CDR3 sequence is 14 residues long. V was cut by 6 bases and J by 5 bases, with 16 bases left in between. In germline, CDR1 is MNHEY, CDR2 SVGAGI.

The V call is TRBV6-2 or TRBV6-3, the J call TRBJ1-2, with 7 positions matching TRBD1. Germline V gene sequence: CDR1 MNHEY, CDR2 SVGEGT. The V and J ends lost 2 bases and 5 bases, in that order; junction bases with no gene match: 11. The CDR3 has 16 residues. The DNA for the CDR3 is TGTGCCAGCAGTTACAGGGGGCGGATCTCTAGTTATGGCTACACCTTC. Encoded protein: CASSYRGRISSYGYTF.

This clone has just a few counts. This CDR3 is CASKRGQSTDTQYF. CDR3 in DNA: TGTGCCAGCAAGAGGGGGCAGAGCACAGATACGCAGTATTTT. The chain has TRBV2 and TRBJ2-3, with 7 bases lining up with TRBD1. Looked up from germline, CDR1 is SNHLY and CDR2 is FYNNEI. Trimming cost V 7 bases and J 0 bases; bases outside gene matches: 4. The CDR3 loop spans 14 amino acids.

The chain uses TRBV6-6 and TRBJ1-6; tentatively, D is TRBD1 (6 bases). Looked up from germline, CDR1 is MNHNY and CDR2 is SVGAGI (reference sequence). This CDR3 comprises 15 residues. Trimming cost V 2 bases and J 10 bases, with 15 bases left between them. The CDR3 sequence is CASSYQDRIVSPLHF. CDR3 DNA sequence: TGTGCCAGCAGTTACCAGGACAGAATTGTATCACCCCTCCACTTT.

The V call is TRBV27, the J call TRBJ1-3; possibly TRBD1 for D (6 bases). With 6 bases removed from V and 4 bases from J, the gap between germline ends came to 13 bases. The CDR3 sequence is 14 residues long. CDR1 MNHEY and CDR2 SMNVEV come from the germline V gene (reference sequence). The CDR3, as DNA: TGTGCCAGCAGACAACAGGGATCCGGAAACACCATATATTTT. Its translation: CASRQQGSGNTIYF.

V gene TRBV3-1 (or the pseudogene TRBV3-2) combines with J gene TRBJ2-3; no firm D call. Trimming took off 4 bases at V and 1 base at J, with 9 bases between the two ends. Germline V CDR1 and CDR2: LGHDT, YNNKEL (reference sequence). This CDR3 has 14 amino acids. The CDR3 bases are TGTGCCAGCAGCCCTAGGGATCGCACAGATACGCAGTATTTT. Amino acids: CASSPRDRTDTQYF.

This chain connects TRBV11-2 to TRBJ1-2, with 9 bases that match TRBD1. The CDR3 is made up of 14 amino acids. Germline V lookup: CDR1 SGHAT, CDR2 FQNNGV. Trimming cost V 6 bases and J 8 bases; bases outside gene matches: 10. The CDR3 reads CASSPGQGDGGYTF. In DNA form, the CDR3 reads TGTGCCAGCAGTCCGGGACAGGGTGATGGAGGCTACACCTTC.

The rearrangement links TRBV2 to TRBJ1-3; TRBD1 agrees at 8 bases. The germline gives CDR1 SNHLY, CDR2 FYNNEI. V shed 6 bases and J 0 bases; nucleotides not matched to a gene: 10. The CDR3 contains 17 residues. The CDR3 coding sequence is TGTGCCAGCAGCAGTCCCGGGACAGGTTTCTCTGGAAACACCATATATTTT. Translation: CASSSPGTGFSGNTIYF. Complete variable domain (other parts from reference TRBV2 and TRBJ1-3): EPEVTQTPSHQVTQMGQEVILRCVPISNHLYFYWYRQILGQKVEFLVSFYNNEISEKSEIFDDQFSVERPDGSNFTLKIRSTKLEDSAMYFCASSSPGTGFSGNTIYFGEGSWLTVV.

In its sample, this clone was seen a few times. CDR3 sequence reads: CASGPGEILLSGYTF. The CDR3 DNA sequence: TGTGCCAGTGGCCCGGGTGAGATTCTCCTATCCGGCTACACCTTC. The V call is TRBV5-4, the J call TRBJ1-2; D unresolved. Germline V gene data show CDR1 as SGHNT and CDR2 as YYREEE (reference sequence). The CDR3 is 15 residues long. The V gene lost 8 bases and the J gene lost 8 bases, with 25 bases spanning the gap.

This clone was detected only once. The DNA for the CDR3 is TGCGCCAGCAGTGAGGAGGAAGGCCCAGGGGTTTACTATGGCTACACCTTC. Encoded protein: CASSEEEGPGVYYGYTF. The chain joins TRBV10-2 to TRBJ1-2; the D gene is possibly TRBD1 (6 bases). V was cut by 2 bases and J by 3 bases, with 19 bases left in between. Looked up from germline, CDR1 is WSHSY and CDR2 is SAAADI. The CDR3 extends over 17 amino acids.

The V call is TRBV11-1, the J call TRBJ2-3, with D possibly matching TRBD2 (6 bases). The CDR3 loop spans 15 amino acids. Trimming took 5 bases from V and 4 from J, leaving 16 bases between them. Germline V gene lookup returns CDR1 SGHAT and CDR2 FQDESV (reference sequence). The CDR3 DNA reads TGTGCCAGCAGCCCCACTAGCTCCCCCGCAGATACGCAGTATTTT. Its translation is CASSPTSSPADTQYF.

The CDR3 is CASSFRDYGYTF. CDR3 in DNA: TGTGCCAGCAGCTTTCGGGACTATGGCTACACCTTC. The genes are TRBV7-9 and TRBJ1-2; D call uncertain. Germline V gives CDR1 SEHNR, CDR2 FQNEAQ (reference sequence). V was trimmed by 3 bases and J by 3 bases, leaving 5 bases between them. The CDR3 runs to 12 residues.

The chain employs TRBV4-1 and TRBJ2-5, with D possibly matching TRBD2 (6 bases). The CDR3 spans 15 residues. Trimming removed 0 bases at V and 6 bases at J, with 14 bases between. Germline CDR1 is MGHRA and CDR2 is YSYEKL. As DNA, the CDR3 is TGCGCCAGCAGCCAAGATCGACAACGGGGGAAGACCCAGTACTTC. This codes for CASSQDRQRGKTQYF.

The sample holds a few counts of this clone. The J gene is TRBJ1-5, the V gene TRBV18, with TRBD1 matching 7 bases. This CDR3 is 14 amino acids long. Trimming removed 4 bases from V and 1 base from J; junction bases left unmatched: 1. CDR1 is KGHSH, CDR2 LQKENI, per germline. The CDR3 protein is CASSQQGSNQPQHF. The CDR3 DNA reads as TGTGCCAGCTCACAACAGGGGAGCAATCAGCCCCAGCATTTT.